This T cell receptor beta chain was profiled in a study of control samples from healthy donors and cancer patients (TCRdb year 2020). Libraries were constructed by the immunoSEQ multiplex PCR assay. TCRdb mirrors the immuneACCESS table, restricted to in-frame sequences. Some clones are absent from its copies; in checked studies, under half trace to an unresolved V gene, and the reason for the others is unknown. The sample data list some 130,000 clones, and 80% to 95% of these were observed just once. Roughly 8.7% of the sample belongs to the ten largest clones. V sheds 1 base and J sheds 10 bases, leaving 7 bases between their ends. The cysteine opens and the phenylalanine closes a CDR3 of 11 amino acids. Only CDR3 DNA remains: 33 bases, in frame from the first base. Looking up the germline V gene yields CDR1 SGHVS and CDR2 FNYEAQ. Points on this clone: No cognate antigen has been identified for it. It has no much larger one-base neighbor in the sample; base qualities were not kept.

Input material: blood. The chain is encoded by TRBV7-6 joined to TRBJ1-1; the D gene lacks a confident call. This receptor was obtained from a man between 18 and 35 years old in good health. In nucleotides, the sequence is TGTGCCAGCAGCTTAGGGGCGTTAGCTTTCTTT. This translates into CASSLGALAFF.